This T cell receptor beta chain was captured by sequencing in a study of OX40 agonist ivuxolimab in advanced cancers. At the level of the whole study: Ivuxolimab, which targeted the costimulatory receptor OX40 (CD134), was an agonistic, fully human IgG2 monoclonal antibody. Intravenous ivuxolimab was administered to patients every 2 weeks at six dose levels: 0.01, 0.1, 0.3, 1.5, 3 and 10 mg/kg. Of the roughly 52 dose-escalation patients, hepatocellular carcinoma was present in around 20, melanoma in about 15, renal cell carcinoma in 9 and head and neck cancer in 9. In the dose-escalation cohort, 70% to 90% of patients were male, and the mean age was 60 years with a range of roughly 20 to 80. Patients were allowed to have had prior anti-PD-1, anti-PD-L1 or anti-CTLA-4 therapy, and approximately 41% of the dose-escalation patients had previously received checkpoint inhibitors. Partial responses occurred in three dose-escalation patients, of whom one had hepatocellular carcinoma and two had cutaneous melanoma. Peripheral TCRbeta sequencing aimed to test whether ivuxolimab altered TCR sequence diversity and caused clonal T-cell expansion. The paper covers the monotherapy dose-escalation part of the phase I ivuxolimab trial, which included N ≈ 50 patients. Beyond this particular receptor, the publication reports: At doses from 0.1 to 3.0 mg/kg, clonal expansion was seen in both CD4+ and CD8+ blood T cells between baseline and week 6. Low levels of normalized T-cell clonal expansion were also seen in some patients who did not respond. Partial responders in the 0.1-3.0 mg/kg groups had among the lowest normalized peripheral clonal expansion, especially among CD8+ T cells. After ivuxolimab, CD8+ T cells had more expanded clones than CD4+ T cells on average. The antigen specificity of the clonally expanded peripheral T cells was not determined.

Genomic DNA was extracted from sorted cells for sequencing of the TCRbeta CDR3 region. The immunoSEQ Assay was used for sequencing of TCRbeta CDR3 regions. TCRdb provides this immuneACCESS table in a form limited to in-frame rearrangements. Some clones are lacking; in checked studies, under half of them reflect an unresolved V gene, and why the rest are absent is not known. Recorded for this sample are fewer than 85,000 clones; about nine tenths of them occurred a single time. Jointly, the top ten make up approximately 6.2% of the sample. The trial excluded patients who had a history of autoimmune disease or who were on systemic immunosuppression. Peripheral blood for TCR sequencing was collected from all dose cohorts at baseline, on cycle 4 day 1, and on cycle 7 day 1. Samples came from an open-label, multicenter, first-in-human phase I dose-escalation trial of ivuxolimab. Adults with locally advanced or metastatic melanoma, renal cell, hepatocellular, or head and neck squamous cell carcinoma were enrolled in the trial. Before TCR sequencing, CD4+ T cells and CD8+ T cells were sorted from peripheral blood as separate populations.

Its CDR3 holds 15 amino acids, cysteine through phenylalanine. Kept here is only the CDR3 DNA, which spans 45 bases and is read in frame from base 1. In the case of this clone: The specificity of this receptor is unknown. No qualities accompany the bases; no much larger clone lies one base away.

The TCR originated in an adult with an advanced solid tumor such as melanoma, head and neck, liver or kidney cancer. This specimen consisted of CD4+ or CD8+ T cells sorted from blood, obtained in a trial of the OX40 agonist ivuxolimab. The chain is assembled from TRBV21-1 and TRBJ2-4; the table gives TRBD1 as D, unverified against the DNA. TRBV21-1 is a pseudogene. The CDR3 protein is CASKGQGAFGNIQYF. At the DNA level, the sequence is TGTGCCAGCAAGGGGCAGGGGGCTTTTGGAAACATTCAGTACTTC.